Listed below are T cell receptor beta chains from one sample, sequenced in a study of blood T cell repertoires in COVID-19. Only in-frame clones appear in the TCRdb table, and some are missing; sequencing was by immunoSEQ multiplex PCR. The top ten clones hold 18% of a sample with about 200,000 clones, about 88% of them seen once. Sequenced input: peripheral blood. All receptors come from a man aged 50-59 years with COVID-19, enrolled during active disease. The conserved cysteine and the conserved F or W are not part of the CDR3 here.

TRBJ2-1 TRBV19 ASTGTAPRGEQF
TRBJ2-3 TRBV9 ASSVGPSGKSTDTQY
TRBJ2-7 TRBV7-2 ASSLGPRSYEQY
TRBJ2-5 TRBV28 ASSSPGQGLQETQY
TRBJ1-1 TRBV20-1 SASKTTGPVTEAF
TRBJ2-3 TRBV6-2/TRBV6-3 ASSKGGAADTQY
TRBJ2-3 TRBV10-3 AISEDRATDTQY
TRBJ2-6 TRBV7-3 ASSPQAGANVLT
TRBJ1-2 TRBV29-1 SVDADRGGYT
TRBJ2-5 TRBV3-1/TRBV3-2 ASSQGRETQY
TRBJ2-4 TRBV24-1 ATSEGGAKNIQY
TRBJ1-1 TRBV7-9 ASRLQGLGEAF
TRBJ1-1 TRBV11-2 ASSLTSLNTEAF
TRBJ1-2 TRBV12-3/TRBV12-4 ASSFGNNYGYT
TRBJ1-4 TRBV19 ASSRSGPLLDEKLF
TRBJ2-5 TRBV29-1 SVDLAGGPRETQY
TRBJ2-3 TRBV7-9 ASSLDIAGSTDTQY
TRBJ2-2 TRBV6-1 ASSGEGGLAGFPGELF
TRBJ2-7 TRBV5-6 ASSDGGTGTYEQY
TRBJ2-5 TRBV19 ASSIGIQETQY
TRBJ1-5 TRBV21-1 ASSKGGEPTGEPQH
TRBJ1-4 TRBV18 ASSDRIISTNEKLF
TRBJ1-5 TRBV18 ASSPETGNQPQH
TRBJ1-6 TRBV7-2 ASSGGGSSYNSPLH
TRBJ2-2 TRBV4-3 ASTTWVGGATNTGELF
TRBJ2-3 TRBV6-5 ASSNSGAGDTQY
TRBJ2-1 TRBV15 ATSRNRGLAGVGFYNEQF
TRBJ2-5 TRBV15 ATSPTLAGVVETQY
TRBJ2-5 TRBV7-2 ASSPGADYQETQY
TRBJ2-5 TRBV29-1 SVSRETQY
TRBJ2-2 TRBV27 ASDIEREGSGELF